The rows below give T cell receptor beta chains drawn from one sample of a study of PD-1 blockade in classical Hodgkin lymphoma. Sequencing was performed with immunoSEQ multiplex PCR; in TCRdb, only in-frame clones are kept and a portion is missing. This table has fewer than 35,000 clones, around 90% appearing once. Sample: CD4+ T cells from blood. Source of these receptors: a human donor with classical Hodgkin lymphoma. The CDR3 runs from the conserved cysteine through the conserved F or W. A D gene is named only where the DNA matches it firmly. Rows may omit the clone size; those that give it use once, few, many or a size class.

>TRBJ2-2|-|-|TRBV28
CASSLGSYTGELFF
TGTGCCAGCAGTTTAGGCTCTTACACCGGGGAGCTGTTTTTT
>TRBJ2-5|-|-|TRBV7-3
CASSPLGPRPGETQYF
TGTGCCAGCAGCCCACTTGGCCCGAGACCGGGGGAGACCCAGTACTTC
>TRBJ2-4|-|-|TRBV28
CASSPPPTENIQYF
TGTGCCAGCAGCCCCCCCCCGACAGAAAACATTCAGTACTTC
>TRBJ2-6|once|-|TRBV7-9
CASSTRGGPFSGANVLTF
TGTGCCAGCAGCACCCGGGGAGGACCCTTCTCTGGGGCCAACGTCCTGACTTTC
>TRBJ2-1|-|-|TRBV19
CASTPRGAPNNEQFF
TGTGCCAGTACCCCACGGGGGGCTCCTAACAATGAGCAGTTCTTC
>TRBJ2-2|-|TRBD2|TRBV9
CASSGILAGGGTGELFF
TGTGCCAGCAGCGGAATTCTAGCGGGAGGTGGCACCGGGGAGCTGTTTTTT
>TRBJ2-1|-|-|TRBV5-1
CASSFRDGSYNEQFF
TGCGCCAGCAGCTTCCGGGACGGCTCCTACAATGAGCAGTTCTTC
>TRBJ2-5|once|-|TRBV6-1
CASTAGVVETQYF
TGTGCCAGCACCGCTGGTGTAGTCGAGACCCAGTACTTC
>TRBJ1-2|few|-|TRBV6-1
CASSERAYGYTF
TGTGCCAGCAGTGAAAGGGCCTATGGCTACACCTTC
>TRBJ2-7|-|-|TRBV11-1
CASSLRSGASYEQYF
TGTGCCAGCAGCTTACGCTCAGGGGCCTCCTACGAGCAGTACTTC
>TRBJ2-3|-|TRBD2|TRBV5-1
CASSQTSGRRTDTQYF
TGCGCCAGCAGCCAGACTAGCGGGAGGCGCACAGATACGCAGTATTTT
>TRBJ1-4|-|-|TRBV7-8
CASSFAQGRGKLFF
TGTGCCAGCAGCTTCGCGCAGGGGAGGGGAAAACTGTTTTTT
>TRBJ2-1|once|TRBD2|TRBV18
CASSPRTSGSSYNEQFF
TGTGCCAGCTCACCCCGGACTAGCGGGAGTTCCTACAATGAGCAGTTCTTC
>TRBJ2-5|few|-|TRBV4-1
CASSLSGETQYF
TGCGCCAGCAGCCTCTCAGGGGAGACCCAGTACTTC
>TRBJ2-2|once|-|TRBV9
CASSVTQFTGELFF
TGTGCCAGCAGCGTAACCCAGTTCACCGGGGAGCTGTTTTTT
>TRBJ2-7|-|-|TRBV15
CATSRGASYEQYF
TGTGCCACCAGCAGAGGAGCATCCTACGAGCAGTACTTC
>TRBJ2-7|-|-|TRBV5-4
CASSPFGADEQYF
TGTGCCAGCAGCCCGTTTGGGGCTGACGAGCAGTACTTC
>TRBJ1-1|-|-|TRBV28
CASSSRDRGGTEAFF
TGTGCCAGCAGTTCGCGCGATAGGGGTGGCACTGAAGCTTTCTTT
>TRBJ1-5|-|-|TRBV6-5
CASSFTGLNQPQHF
TGTGCCAGCAGTTTCACAGGGTTGAATCAGCCCCAGCATTTT
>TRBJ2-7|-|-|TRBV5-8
CASSPPATGTYEQYF
TGTGCCAGCAGCCCCCCAGCGACAGGAACCTACGAGCAGTACTTC
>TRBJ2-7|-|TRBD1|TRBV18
CASSRAGGKGEQYF
TGTGCCAGCTCACGGGCAGGGGGTAAGGGCGAGCAGTACTTC
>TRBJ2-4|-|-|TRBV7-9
CASSGGGISYF
TGTGCCAGCAGCGGCGGTGGTATTTCGTACTTC
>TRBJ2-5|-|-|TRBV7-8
CASSLVGLVQETQYF
TGTGCCAGCAGCTTAGTGGGACTGGTTCAAGAGACCCAGTACTTC
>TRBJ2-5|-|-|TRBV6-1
CASSRTPEETQYF
TGTGCCAGCAGTAGAACTCCGGAGGAGACCCAGTACTTC
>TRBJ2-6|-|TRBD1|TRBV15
CATRGTGGRSSGANVLTF
TGTGCCACCAGGGGGACAGGGGGCAGAAGCTCTGGGGCCAACGTCCTGACTTTC
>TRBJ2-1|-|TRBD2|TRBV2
CASSVRWTYQRGSVWNEQFF
TGTGCCAGCAGTGTACGATGGACTTACCAGCGGGGGTCGGTTTGGAATGAGCAGTTCTTC